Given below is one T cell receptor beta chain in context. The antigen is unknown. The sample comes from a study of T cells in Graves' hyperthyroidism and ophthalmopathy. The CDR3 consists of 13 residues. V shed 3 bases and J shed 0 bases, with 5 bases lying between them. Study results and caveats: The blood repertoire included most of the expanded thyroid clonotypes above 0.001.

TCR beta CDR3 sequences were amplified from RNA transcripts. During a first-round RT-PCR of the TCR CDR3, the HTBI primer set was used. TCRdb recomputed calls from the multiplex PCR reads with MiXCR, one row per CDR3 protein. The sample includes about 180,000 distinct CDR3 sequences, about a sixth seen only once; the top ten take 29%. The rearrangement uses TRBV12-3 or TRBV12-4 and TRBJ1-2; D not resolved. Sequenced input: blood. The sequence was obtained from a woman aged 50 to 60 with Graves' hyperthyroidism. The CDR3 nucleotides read TGTGCCAGCAGTTTTCGAACTAACTATGGCTACACCTTC. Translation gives CASSFRTNYGYTF.